The clone carrying this T cell receptor beta chain turned up a few times. Antigen: not known. Trimming removed 4 bases at V and 8 bases at J, with 14 bases between. Germline V gene data show CDR1 as MNHEY and CDR2 as SMNVEV (reference sequence). The CDR3 is 13 residues long. This entry belongs to a study of human T cells and chemical hapten exposure. On the study more broadly: Patch testing placed 0.01% DPC on the upper back, with readings at 6 days.

Time point of the sample: patch test 1, 2 weeks after DPC sensitization. Treatment here: therapeutic diphenylcyclopropenone sensitization with weekly scalp DPC. Donation of samples came from alopecia patients who were 18 to 70 years old and suitable for DPC. Total RNA was isolated from unfractionated whole blood. Regarding the study as a whole: TCRs at a frequency above 1 in 1000 stayed unchanged with DPC sensitization.

TCRdb recomputed calls from the RACE reads with MiXCR, one row per CDR3 protein. The data show just under 350,000 distinct CDR3 sequences, approximately 6.9% seen once. The chain uses TRBV27 and TRBJ1-2; no firm D call. The sequence was collected from a woman aged 18-29 years with alopecia areata. Some clones in this sample may be carry-over from other donors' samples. The sample was whole blood, taken in connection with sensitization to the hapten diphenylcyclopropenone (DPC). The CDR3 reads CASSSRPKDGYTF. The CDR3 region has the DNA TGTGCCAGCAGTTCCCGCCCGAAGGACGGCTACACCTTC.